The 9 T cell receptor beta chains listed next were all sequenced from one sample in a study of post-analysis software for immune sequencing data (dated by TCRdb to the mid-2010s). Overall study outcomes, separate from this receptor: Patients showed significantly higher frequencies than controls for roughly five TRBV segments, among them TRBV5-6, TRBV5-1 and TRBV20-1.

Their recognized antigens are unknown. The library was obtained by PCR. The run used an Illumina HiSeq 2500. To reduce PCR and sequencing biases, unique molecular identifiers were incorporated into the TCR beta cDNA libraries. TCRdb cleaned the public reads at Q25 with fastp, built clones with MiXCR and kept in-frame beta chains. Every distinct CDR3 protein forms one entry, paired with its most common genes and DNA. The sample profile shows about 800,000 distinct CDR3 sequences; around 27% of them were found once. The ten largest clones represent under 0.7% of the sample. The sequencing sample was made of blood. The source is a girl aged 5 to 17 with multiple sclerosis.

The chain links TRBV20-1 to TRBJ2-5; D not certain. Near its end, the DNA agrees better with TRBJ2-7, so the J call may be wrong. There are 14 residues in the CDR3. Germline V gene sequence: CDR1 DFQATT, CDR2 SNEGSKA (reference sequence). This chain's CDR3 is CSASGSRSQYEQYF. The DNA for the CDR3 is TGCAGTGCTAGCGGGTCGCGTTCGCAGTACGAGCAGTACTTC.

This chain connects TRBV20-1 to TRBJ2-5; D is ambiguous. Trimming took off 4 bases at V and 1 base at J, with 7 bases between the two ends. This CDR3 spans 12 amino acids. Germline loops: CDR1 DFQATT, CDR2 SNEGSKA (reference sequence). The CDR3 sequence is CSAKTTQETQYF. CDR3 nucleotide sequence: TGCAGTGCTAAGACCACCCAAGAGACCCAGTACTTC.

As for this clonotype: A much larger clone lies one base from this, so it may be a read error. The V gene is TRBV29-1, the J gene TRBJ2-7, with 9 bases matching TRBD2. CDR1 and CDR2 from the germline V gene are SQVTM and ANQGSEA. The CDR3 extends over 12 amino acids. CDR3 nucleotide sequence: TGCGGCGTGGTAGCGGGGGCCCACGAGCAGTACTTC. Encoded protein: CGVVAGAHEQYF.

This clonotype was detected a few times. This chain links TRBV12-3 or TRBV12-4 with TRBJ2-4; no reliable D call. This CDR3 is 15 amino acids long. Between the trimmed V and J ends, which lost 5 bases and 6 bases, there was a span of 17 bases. DNA of the CDR3: TGTGCCAGCAGTCCCCTAACAGCGCATGGAAACATTCAGTACTTC. It translates to CASSPLTAHGNIQYF.

This clonotype has at least ten counts. The genes are TRBV28 and TRBJ2-5; D remains unclear. Germline V gene sequence: CDR1 MDHEN, CDR2 SYDVKM. CDR3 length: 10 residues. V gave up 4 bases and J gave up 5 bases, with 2 bases separating them. CDR3 sequence: CASSSETQYF. The CDR3 DNA reads TGTGCCAGCAGTTCTGAGACCCAGTACTTC.

This clonotype was seen a handful of times. The rearrangement uses TRBV12-3 or TRBV12-4 and TRBJ2-7; D gene uncertain. The CDR3 has 13 amino acids. Trimming took 5 bases from V and 5 from J, leaving 13 bases between them. CDR3 DNA sequence: TGTGCCAGCAGTCCCGGACCGCCCCACGAGCAGTACTTC. Its protein is CASSPGPPHEQYF.

This clonotype was seen a handful of times. A read error may produce the germline difference seen at one junction end. V is TRBV4-3 and J is TRBJ2-1, with 11 bases that match TRBD2. Germline CDR1 reads LGHNA; CDR2 reads YSLEER. The CDR3 covers 18 residues. CDR3 protein: CASSQAQHSGRAYNEQFF. CDR3 bases: TGCGCCAGCAGCCAAGCGCAGCATAGCGGGAGGGCCTATAATGAGCAGTTCTTC.

The chain joins TRBV4-2 to TRBJ1-4; no firm D call. Germline CDR1 and CDR2: LGHNA and YNFKEQ. The CDR3 runs 16 residues. The V gene lost 4 bases and the J gene lost 8 bases, with 20 bases spanning the gap. The CDR3 protein is CASSPPFAELVEKLFF. DNA of the CDR3: TGTGCCAGCAGCCCTCCCTTCGCTGAATTAGTGGAAAAACTGTTTTTT.

The chain joins TRBV24-1 to TRBJ2-3; TRBD2 agrees at 9 bases. The CDR3 loop spans 17 amino acids. Germline V gives CDR1 KGHDR, CDR2 SFDVKD. The V segment lost 4 bases and the J segment 1 base; nucleotides outside the gene matches: 8. CDR3 loop: CATSDAGGDGGTDTQYF. Written as DNA, the CDR3 is TGTGCCACCAGTGACGCGGGAGGGGATGGCGGCACAGATACGCAGTATTTT.